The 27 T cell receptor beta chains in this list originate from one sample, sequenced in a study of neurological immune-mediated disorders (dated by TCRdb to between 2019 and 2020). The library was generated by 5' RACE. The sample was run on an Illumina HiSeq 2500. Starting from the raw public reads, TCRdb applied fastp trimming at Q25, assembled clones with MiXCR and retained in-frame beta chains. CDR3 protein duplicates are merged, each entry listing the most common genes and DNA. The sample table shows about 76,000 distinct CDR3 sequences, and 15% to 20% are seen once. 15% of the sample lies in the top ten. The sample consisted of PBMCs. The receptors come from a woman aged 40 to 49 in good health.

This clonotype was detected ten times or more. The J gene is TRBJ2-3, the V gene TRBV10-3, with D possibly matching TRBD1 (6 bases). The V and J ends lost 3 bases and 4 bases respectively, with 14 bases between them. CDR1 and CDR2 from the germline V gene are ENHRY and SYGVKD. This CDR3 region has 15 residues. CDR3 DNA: TGTGCCATCAGTGAAGGCAGGGGCAGGGCAGATACGCAGTATTTT. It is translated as CAISEGRGRADTQYF.

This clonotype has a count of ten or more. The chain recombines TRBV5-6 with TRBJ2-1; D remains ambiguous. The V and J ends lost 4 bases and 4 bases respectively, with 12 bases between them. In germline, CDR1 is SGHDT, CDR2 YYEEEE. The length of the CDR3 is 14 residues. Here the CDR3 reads CASSPVPTYNEQFF. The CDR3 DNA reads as TGTGCCAGCAGCCCGGTCCCTACATACAATGAGCAGTTCTTC.

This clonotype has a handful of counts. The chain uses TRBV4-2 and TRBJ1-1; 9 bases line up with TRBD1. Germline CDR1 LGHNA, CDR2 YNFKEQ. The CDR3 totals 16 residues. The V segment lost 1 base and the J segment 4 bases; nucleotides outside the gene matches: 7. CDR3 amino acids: CASSQAATGGSTEAFF. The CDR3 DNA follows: TGTGCCAGCAGCCAAGCCGCGACAGGGGGGAGCACTGAAGCTTTCTTT.

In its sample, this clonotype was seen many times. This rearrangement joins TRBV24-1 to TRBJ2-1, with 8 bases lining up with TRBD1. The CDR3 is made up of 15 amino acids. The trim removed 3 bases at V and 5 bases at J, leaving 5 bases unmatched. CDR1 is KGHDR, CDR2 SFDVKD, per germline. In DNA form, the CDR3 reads TGTGCCACCAGTGATCCGGGACAGGCGGACAATGAGCAGTTCTTC. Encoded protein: CATSDPGQADNEQFF.

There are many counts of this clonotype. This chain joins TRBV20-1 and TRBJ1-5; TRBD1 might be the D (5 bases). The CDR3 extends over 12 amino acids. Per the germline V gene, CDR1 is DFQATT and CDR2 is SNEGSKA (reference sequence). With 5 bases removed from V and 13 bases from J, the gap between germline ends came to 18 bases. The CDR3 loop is CSAAQVDSRQHF. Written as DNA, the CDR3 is TGCAGTGCTGCCCAAGTAGACAGCAGGCAGCATTTT.

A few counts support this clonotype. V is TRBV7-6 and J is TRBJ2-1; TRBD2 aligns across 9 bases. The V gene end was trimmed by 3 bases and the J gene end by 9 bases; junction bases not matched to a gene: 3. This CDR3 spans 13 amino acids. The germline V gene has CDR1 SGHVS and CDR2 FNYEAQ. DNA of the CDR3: TGTGCCAGCAGCTTTGGCGGGGGGGGTGAGCAGTTCTTC. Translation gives CASSFGGGGEQFF.

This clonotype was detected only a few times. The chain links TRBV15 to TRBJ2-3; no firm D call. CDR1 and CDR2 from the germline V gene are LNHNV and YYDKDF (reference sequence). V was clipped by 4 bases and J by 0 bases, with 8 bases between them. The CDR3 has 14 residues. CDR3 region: CATSIRRSTDTQYF. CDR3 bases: TGTGCCACCAGCATTCGACGGAGCACAGATACGCAGTATTTT.

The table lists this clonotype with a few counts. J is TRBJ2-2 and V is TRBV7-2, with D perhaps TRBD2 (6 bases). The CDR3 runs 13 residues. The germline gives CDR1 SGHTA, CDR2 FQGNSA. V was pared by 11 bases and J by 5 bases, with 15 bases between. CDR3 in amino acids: CAGGSRTTGELFF. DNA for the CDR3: TGTGCCGGAGGGTCGCGGACGACCGGGGAGCTGTTTTTT. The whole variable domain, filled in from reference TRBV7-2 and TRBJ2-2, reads GAGVSQSPSNKVTEKGKDVELRCDPISGHTALYWYRQSLGQGLEFLIYFQGNSAPDKSGLPSDRFSAERTGGSVSTLTIQRTQQEDSAVYLCAGGSRTTGELFFGEGSRLTVL.

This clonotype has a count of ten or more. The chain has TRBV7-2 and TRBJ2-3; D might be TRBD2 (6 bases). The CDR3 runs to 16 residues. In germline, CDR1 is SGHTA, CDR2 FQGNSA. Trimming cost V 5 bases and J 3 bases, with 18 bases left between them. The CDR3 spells CASSHPTGGVTDTQYF. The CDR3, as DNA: TGTGCCAGCAGCCACCCAACTGGAGGGGTAACAGATACGCAGTATTTT.

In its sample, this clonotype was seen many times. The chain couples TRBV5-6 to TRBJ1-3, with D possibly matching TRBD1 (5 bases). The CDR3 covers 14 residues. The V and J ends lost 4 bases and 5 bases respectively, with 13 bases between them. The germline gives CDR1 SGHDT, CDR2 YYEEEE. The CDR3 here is CASSTTDNRNTIYF. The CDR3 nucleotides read TGTGCCAGCAGCACGACGGACAATAGAAACACCATATATTTT.

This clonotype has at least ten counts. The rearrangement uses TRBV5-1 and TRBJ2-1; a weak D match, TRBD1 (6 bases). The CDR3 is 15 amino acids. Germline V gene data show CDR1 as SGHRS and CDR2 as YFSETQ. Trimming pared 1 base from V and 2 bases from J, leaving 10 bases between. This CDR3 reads CASSLYGDTYNEQFF. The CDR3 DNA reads TGCGCCAGCAGCTTGTACGGGGACACCTACAATGAGCAGTTCTTC.

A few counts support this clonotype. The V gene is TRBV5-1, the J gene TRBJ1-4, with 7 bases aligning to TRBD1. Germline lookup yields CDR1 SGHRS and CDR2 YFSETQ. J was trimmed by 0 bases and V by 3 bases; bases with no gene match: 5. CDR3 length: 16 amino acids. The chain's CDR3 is CASSYGQVTTNEKLFF. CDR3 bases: TGCGCCAGCAGCTACGGACAGGTCACAACTAATGAAAAACTGTTTTTT.

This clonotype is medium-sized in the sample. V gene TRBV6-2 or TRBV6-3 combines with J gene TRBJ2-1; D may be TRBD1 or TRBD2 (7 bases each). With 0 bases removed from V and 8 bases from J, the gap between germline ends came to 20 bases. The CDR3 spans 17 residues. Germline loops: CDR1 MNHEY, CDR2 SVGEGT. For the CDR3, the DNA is TGTGCCAGCAGTTACTCCAGCACCCCAGGGGGAGGGGATGAGCAGTTCTTC. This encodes CASSYSSTPGGGDEQFF.

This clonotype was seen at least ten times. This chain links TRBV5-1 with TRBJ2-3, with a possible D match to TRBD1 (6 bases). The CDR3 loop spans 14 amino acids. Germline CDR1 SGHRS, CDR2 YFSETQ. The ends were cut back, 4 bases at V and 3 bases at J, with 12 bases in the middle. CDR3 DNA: TGCGCCAGCAGCCGGGACACAGGGACAGATACGCAGTATTTT. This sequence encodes CASSRDTGTDTQYF. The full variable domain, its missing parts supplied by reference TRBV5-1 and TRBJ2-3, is KAGVTQTPRYLIKTRGQQVTLSCSPISGHRSVSWYQQTPGQGLQFLFEYFSETQRNKGNFPGRFSGRQFSNSRSEMNVSTLELGDSALYLCASSRDTGTDTQYFGPGTRLTVL.

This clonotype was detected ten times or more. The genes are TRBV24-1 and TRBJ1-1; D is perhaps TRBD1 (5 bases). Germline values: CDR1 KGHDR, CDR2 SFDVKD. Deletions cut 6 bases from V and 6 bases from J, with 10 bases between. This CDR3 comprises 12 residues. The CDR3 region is CATSRTGAEAFF. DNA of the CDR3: TGTGCCACCAGTCGGACGGGGGCTGAAGCTTTCTTT.

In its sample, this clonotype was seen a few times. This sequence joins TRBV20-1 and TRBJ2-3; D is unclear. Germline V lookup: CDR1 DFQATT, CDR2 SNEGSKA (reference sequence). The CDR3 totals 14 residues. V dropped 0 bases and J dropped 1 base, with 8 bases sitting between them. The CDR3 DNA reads TGCAGTGCTAGAGATATAAGGGGCACAGATACGCAGTATTTT. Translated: CSARDIRGTDTQYF.

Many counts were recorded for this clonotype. The CDR3 protein is CASSRSQGTGYYEQYF. Written as DNA, the CDR3 is TGTGCCAGCAGCCGTAGTCAAGGGACAGGATACTACGAGCAGTACTTC. The chain carries TRBV7-2 and TRBJ2-7; 8 bases fit TRBD1. V was pared by 5 bases and J by 3 bases, with 12 bases of the junction left unmatched. The germline CDR1 and CDR2 sequences are SGHTA and FQGNSA. CDR3 length: 16 residues.

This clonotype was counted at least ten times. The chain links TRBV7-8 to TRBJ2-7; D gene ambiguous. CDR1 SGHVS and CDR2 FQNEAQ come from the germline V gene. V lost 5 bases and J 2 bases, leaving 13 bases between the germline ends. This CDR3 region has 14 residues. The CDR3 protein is CASSPTPGTYEQYF. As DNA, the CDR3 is TGTGCCAGCAGCCCGACACCCGGAACCTACGAGCAGTACTTC.

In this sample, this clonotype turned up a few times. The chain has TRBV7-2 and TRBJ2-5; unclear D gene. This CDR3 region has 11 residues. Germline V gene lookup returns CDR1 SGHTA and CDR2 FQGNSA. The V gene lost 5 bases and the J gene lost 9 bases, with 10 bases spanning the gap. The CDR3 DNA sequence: TGTGCCAGCAGCACCCTTCGGGCCCAGTACTTC. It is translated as CASSTLRAQYF.

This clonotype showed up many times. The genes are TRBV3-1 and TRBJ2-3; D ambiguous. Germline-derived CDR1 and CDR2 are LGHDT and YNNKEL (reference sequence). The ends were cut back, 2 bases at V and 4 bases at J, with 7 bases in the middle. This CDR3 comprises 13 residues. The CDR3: CASSQMRSDTQYF. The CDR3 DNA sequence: TGTGCCAGCAGCCAAATGAGGTCAGATACGCAGTATTTT.

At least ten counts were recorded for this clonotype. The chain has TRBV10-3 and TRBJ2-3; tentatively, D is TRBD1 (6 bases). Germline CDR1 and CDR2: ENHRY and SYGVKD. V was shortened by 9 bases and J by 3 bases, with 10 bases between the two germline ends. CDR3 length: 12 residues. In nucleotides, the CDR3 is TGTGCCATAGGGGGTTCTACAGATACGCAGTATTTT. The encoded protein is CAIGGSTDTQYF.

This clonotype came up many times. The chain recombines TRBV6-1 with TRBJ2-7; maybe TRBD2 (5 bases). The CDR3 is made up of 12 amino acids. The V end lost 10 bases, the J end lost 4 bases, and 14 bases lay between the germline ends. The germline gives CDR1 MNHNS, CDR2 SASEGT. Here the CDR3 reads CATFSEGYEQYV. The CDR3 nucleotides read TGTGCCACCTTCTCAGAGGGTTACGAGCAGTACGTC.

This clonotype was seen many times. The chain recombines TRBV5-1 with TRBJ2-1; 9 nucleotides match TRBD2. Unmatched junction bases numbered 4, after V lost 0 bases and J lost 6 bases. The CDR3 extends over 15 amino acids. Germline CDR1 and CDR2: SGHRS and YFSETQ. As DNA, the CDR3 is TGCGCCAGCAGCTTGGTTGCGGGGGGGCTCAATGAGCAGTTCTTC. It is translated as CASSLVAGGLNEQFF. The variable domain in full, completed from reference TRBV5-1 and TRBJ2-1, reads KAGVTQTPRYLIKTRGQQVTLSCSPISGHRSVSWYQQTPGQGLQFLFEYFSETQRNKGNFPGRFSGRQFSNSRSEMNVSTLELGDSALYLCASSLVAGGLNEQFFGPGTRLTVL.

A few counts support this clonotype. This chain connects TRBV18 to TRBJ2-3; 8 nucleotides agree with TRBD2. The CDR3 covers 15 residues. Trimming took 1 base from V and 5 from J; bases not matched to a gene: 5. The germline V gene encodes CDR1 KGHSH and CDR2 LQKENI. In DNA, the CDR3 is TGTGCCAGCTCACCACGAGGGACTAGGGAAGATACGCAGTATTTT. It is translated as CASSPRGTREDTQYF. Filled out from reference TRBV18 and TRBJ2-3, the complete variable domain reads NAGVMQNPRHLVRRRGQEARLRCSPMKGHSHVYWYRQLPEEGLKFMVYLQKENIIDESGMPKERFSAEFPKEGPSILRIQQVVRGDSAAYFCASSPRGTREDTQYFGPGTRLTVL.

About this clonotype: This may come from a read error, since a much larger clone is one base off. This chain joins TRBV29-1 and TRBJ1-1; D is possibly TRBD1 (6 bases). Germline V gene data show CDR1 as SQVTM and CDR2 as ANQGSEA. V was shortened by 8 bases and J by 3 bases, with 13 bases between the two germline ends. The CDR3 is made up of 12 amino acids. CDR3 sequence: CSIGGIDTEAFF. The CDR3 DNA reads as TGCAGCATTGGGGGCATCGACACTGAAGCTTTCTTT.

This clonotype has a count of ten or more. The CDR3 sequence is CASSLGAKRLQYF. For the CDR3, the DNA is TGTGCCAGCAGCTTAGGGGCTAAGAGACTTCAGTACTTC. The chain has TRBV7-2 and TRBJ2-4; D ambiguous. Germline CDR1 reads SGHTA; CDR2 reads FQGNSA. V lost 1 base, J lost 11 bases, and 12 bases lay in between. The CDR3 loop spans 13 amino acids.

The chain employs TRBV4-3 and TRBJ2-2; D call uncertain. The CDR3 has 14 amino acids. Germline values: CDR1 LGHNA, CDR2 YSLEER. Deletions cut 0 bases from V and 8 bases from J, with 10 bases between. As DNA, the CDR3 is TGCGCCAGCAGCCAAGAAGATCGGTCGGGGGAGCTGTTTTTT. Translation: CASSQEDRSGELFF.